A single sample gave rise to the 27 T cell receptor beta chains below, sequenced in a study of cytomegalovirus exposure and HLA in healthy donors. A multiplex PCR was run with 60 Vbeta primers and 13 Jbeta primers. The table came from immunoSEQ multiplex PCR; TCRdb's copy has only in-frame clones and leaves some out. The sample holds about 160,000 clones; over 65% are singletons and the top ten take 6% to 7.5%. Sample: PBMCs. Receptor source: a man aged 40-49 years in good health and CMV-seropositive.

The V call is TRBV7-2, the J call TRBJ1-1; 12 positions agree with TRBD1. J lost 0 bases, V lost 5 bases, and 7 bases had no gene match. CDR3 length: 17 residues. Germline-derived CDR1 and CDR2 are SGHTA and FQGNSA. CDR3 region: CASSRQGQGALNTEAFF. CDR3 sequence (DNA): TGTGCCAGCAGCCGCCAGGGACAGGGGGCCCTGAACACTGAAGCTTTCTTT.

The V and J genes are TRBV6-8 and TRBJ1-1; D unresolved. CDR3 length: 13 amino acids. Trimming shortened V by 2 bases and J by 1 base, and 5 bases separated the two germline ends. The germline V gene has CDR1 MNHGY and CDR2 SAAAGT. The chain's CDR3 is CASSYRGNTEAFF. For the CDR3, the DNA is TGTGCCAGCAGTTACCGCGGGAACACTGAAGCTTTCTTT.

This chain links TRBV4-2 with TRBJ2-3, with 7 bases aligning to TRBD1. Germline lookup yields CDR1 LGHNA and CDR2 YNFKEQ. The CDR3 sequence is 15 residues long. V gave up 5 bases and J gave up 2 bases; unmatched junction bases: 7. The CDR3 is CASSGTGVLTDTQYF. CDR3 coding DNA: TGTGCCAGCAGCGGTACAGGGGTCCTCACAGATACGCAGTATTTT.

The gene calls are TRBV7-3 and TRBJ1-6, with a weak D call TRBD1 (6 bases). The V end was cut by 3 bases, the J end by 6 bases, with 9 bases between. This CDR3 contains 14 residues. The germline V gene encodes CDR1 SGHTA and CDR2 FQGTGA. The CDR3 bases are TGTGCCAGCAGCTTCGGACAGAGTAATTCACCCCTCCACTTT. This translates into CASSFGQSNSPLHF.

The chain uses TRBV9 and TRBJ2-7; possible D gene TRBD1, 6 bases. This CDR3 contains 16 residues. V lost 4 bases and J lost 2, with 19 bases in between. CDR1 SGDLS and CDR2 YYNGEE come from the germline V gene. CDR3 region: CASSLTGDTLTYEQYF. The CDR3 nucleotides are TGTGCCAGCAGCCTTACCGGGGACACTCTCACCTACGAGCAGTACTTC. Drawing the rest from reference TRBV9 and TRBJ2-7, the complete variable domain is DSGVTQTPKHLITATGQRVTLRCSPRSGDLSVYWYQQSLDQGLQFLIQYYNGEERAKGNILERFSAQQFPDLHSELNLSSLELGDSALYFCASSLTGDTLTYEQYFGPGTRLTVT.

V is TRBV4-3 and J is TRBJ2-2; no reliable D call. Per the germline V gene, CDR1 is LGHNA and CDR2 is YSLEER. This CDR3 region has 15 residues. Trimming left V 2 bases short and J 5 bases short, with 12 bases between. The CDR3 sequence is CASSQTARRTGELFF. The CDR3 bases are TGCGCCAGCAGCCAAACTGCTCGAAGAACCGGGGAGCTGTTTTTT.

The chain carries TRBV2 and TRBJ1-2, with TRBD1 matching 9 bases. The CDR3 runs to 14 residues. The germline V gene encodes CDR1 SNHLY and CDR2 FYNNEI. V shed 8 bases, J shed 8 bases, and the junction held 12 bases outside the gene matches. This CDR3 is CASVAMGQGFGYTF. CDR3 nucleotides: TGTGCCAGCGTAGCGATGGGACAGGGCTTCGGCTACACCTTC.

The chain recombines TRBV7-8 with TRBJ2-1; 9 bases line up with TRBD2. The J segment lost 9 bases and the V segment lost 1 base, leaving 13 bases of the junction unmatched. The CDR3 sequence is 17 residues long. From germline, CDR1 is SGHVS and CDR2 FQNEAQ. For the CDR3, the DNA is TGTGCCAGCAGCTTAGAAGGCGGGGGGGGCGGGACGGGTGAGCAGTTCTTC. Protein sequence: CASSLEGGGGGTGEQFF.

V gene TRBV7-9 combines with J gene TRBJ1-6; 10 bases map to TRBD1. The CDR3 runs to 15 residues. Germline V lookup: CDR1 SEHNR, CDR2 FQNEAQ (reference sequence). V was clipped by 3 bases and J by 8 bases; unmatched bases: 4. CDR3 nucleotide sequence: TGTGCCAGCAGCTTGGGTGGACAGGGGGATTCACCCCTCCACTTT. Translation: CASSLGGQGDSPLHF.

This clone was detected a few times. J is TRBJ1-2 and V is TRBV5-1; D uncertain. V lost 5 bases and J lost 0, with 8 bases in between. This CDR3 spans 13 amino acids. CDR1 SGHRS and CDR2 YFSETQ come from the germline V gene. For the CDR3, the DNA is TGCGCCAGCAGTGAGGGAGCTAACTATGGCTACACCTTC. Protein: CASSEGANYGYTF.

J is TRBJ1-1 and V is TRBV9, with D possibly TRBD1 on 5 matching bases. V lost 4 bases and J lost 4, with 20 bases in between. Looked up from germline, CDR1 is SGDLS and CDR2 is YYNGEE. The CDR3 sequence is 16 residues long. The CDR3 nucleotides are TGTGCCAGCAGCCCCCGGGGTGGGGGGGAGGGCACTGAAGCTTTCTTT. Encoded protein: CASSPRGGGEGTEAFF.

The genes are TRBV5-6 and TRBJ1-1; a possible D gene is TRBD1 (5 bases). Germline V lookup: CDR1 SGHDT, CDR2 YYEEEE. V lost 3 bases and J 5 bases, leaving 14 bases between the germline ends. CDR3 length: 14 residues. CDR3 sequence (DNA): TGTGCCAGCAGCTATGGGACTTGGCCTACTGAAGCTTTCTTT. This sequence encodes CASSYGTWPTEAFF.

The chain carries TRBV27 and TRBJ2-5; 9 nucleotides match TRBD2. CDR1 and CDR2 from the germline V gene are MNHEY and SMNVEV (reference sequence). Trimming took 6 bases from V and 7 from J; bases not matched to a gene: 9. The CDR3 sequence is 14 residues long. Here the CDR3 DNA reads TGTGCCAGCAGCACGGGACTAGCTGGTTGGACCCAGTACTTC. This gives the protein CASSTGLAGWTQYF.

This sequence joins TRBV13 and TRBJ1-1; D not certain. With 5 bases removed from V and 0 bases from J, the gap between germline ends came to 10 bases. CDR1 and CDR2 from the germline V gene are PRHDT and FYEKMQ (reference sequence). This CDR3 is 14 amino acids long. CDR3 bases: TGTGCCAGCAGCCCCACAGCCATGAACACTGAAGCTTTCTTT. Translation gives CASSPTAMNTEAFF.

The chain carries TRBV4-1 and TRBJ2-5; 11 bases match TRBD1. Germline V gene data show CDR1 as MGHRA and CDR2 as YSYEKL. This CDR3 is 15 amino acids long. V lost 4 bases, J lost 4 bases, and 5 bases stayed unmatched. CDR3 in DNA: TGCGCCAGCAGCCCCGGGACAGGGGGTCCAGAGACCCAGTACTTC. The encoded protein is CASSPGTGGPETQYF.

This clone was observed a single time. V gene TRBV6-5 combines with J gene TRBJ2-7, with 7 bases lining up with TRBD1. This CDR3 has 15 amino acids. Unmatched junction bases numbered 12, after V lost 5 bases and J lost 5 bases. Germline lookup yields CDR1 MNHEY and CDR2 SVGAGI. Here the CDR3 reads CASSLDRVVIDEQYF. DNA of the CDR3: TGTGCCAGCAGTCTCGACAGGGTAGTTATCGACGAGCAGTACTTC.

The CDR3 sequence is CASSLAGGGFYEQYF. The DNA of the CDR3 is TGTGCCAGCAGTTTAGCTGGCGGGGGCTTCTACGAGCAGTACTTC. The chain couples TRBV27 to TRBJ2-7, with D tentatively TRBD2 (7 bases). This CDR3 contains 15 residues. Deletions cut 2 bases from V and 3 bases from J, with 14 bases between. Germline assignment: CDR1 MNHEY and CDR2 SMNVEV (reference sequence).

V gene TRBV14 combines with J gene TRBJ1-2; D gene uncertain. CDR1 is SGHDN and CDR2 is FVKESK in the germline V gene. The CDR3 has 17 residues. V was cut by 0 bases and J by 0 bases, with 14 bases left in between. The DNA for the CDR3 is TGTGCCAGCAGCCAAGAGGAGCGAGACCCAGCTAACTATGGCTACACCTTC. Protein: CASSQEERDPANYGYTF.

The V call is TRBV4-1, the J call TRBJ1-2; D not resolved. CDR1 and CDR2 from the germline V gene are MGHRA and YSYEKL. V gave up 0 bases and J gave up 7 bases, with 12 bases separating them. The CDR3 totals 14 residues. The CDR3 here is CASSQEIRSLGYTF. The CDR3 DNA is TGCGCCAGCAGCCAAGAGATACGGTCCCTTGGCTACACCTTC.

The chain uses TRBV7-9 and TRBJ2-2; D is perhaps TRBD2 (5 bases). The CDR3 is made up of 15 amino acids. Germline CDR1 SEHNR, CDR2 FQNEAQ (reference sequence). V lost 11 bases and J lost 4, with 20 bases in between. CDR3 coding DNA: TGTGCCTTTATGGTCGATTTTGGAGGCACCGGGGAGCTGTTTTTT. It is translated as CAFMVDFGGTGELFF.

The CDR3 spells CASSQESMGGREQYF. CDR3 coding DNA: TGCGCCAGCAGCCAAGAATCAATGGGGGGGCGAGAGCAGTACTTC. The chain joins TRBV4-3 to TRBJ2-7, with D perhaps TRBD2 (7 bases). This CDR3 contains 15 residues. Between the trimmed V and J ends, which lost 0 bases and 7 bases, there was a span of 16 bases. The V gene's germline CDR1 is LGHNA and CDR2 YSLEER.

The chain joins TRBV11-2 to TRBJ1-2; no firm D call. The germline CDR1 and CDR2 sequences are SGHAT and FQNNGV. Trimming removed 1 base from V and 0 bases from J, with 15 bases in between. The CDR3 is 17 amino acids. CDR3 loop: CASSLVSGRSANYGYTF. CDR3 DNA sequence: TGTGCCAGCAGCTTAGTCTCTGGGAGGAGTGCTAACTATGGCTACACCTTC.

V gene TRBV9 combines with J gene TRBJ1-2; unclear D gene. Trimming removed 6 bases at V and 6 bases at J, with 12 bases between. The CDR3 is 12 residues long. Germline V gene lookup returns CDR1 SGDLS and CDR2 YYNGEE. The CDR3 sequence is CASTEAAHGYTF. CDR3 in DNA: TGTGCCAGCACCGAGGCGGCTCATGGCTACACCTTC.

The chain employs TRBV7-2 and TRBJ2-5; the match to TRBD2 covers 8 bases. The J call is uncertain, as TRBJ2-7 better fits the DNA end. CDR3 length: 15 residues. Germline CDR1 reads SGHTA; CDR2 reads FQGNSA. This chain's CDR3 is CASSPSGGSSYEQYF. DNA for the CDR3: TGTGCCAGCAGCCCCAGCGGGGGTTCCTCCTACGAGCAGTACTTC.

This sequence joins TRBV18 and TRBJ1-4; no reliable D call. The V end was cut by 5 bases, the J end by 0 bases, with 16 bases between. The CDR3 sequence is 17 residues long. CDR1 and CDR2 from the germline V gene are KGHSH and LQKENI. CDR3 nucleotide sequence: TGTGCCAGCTCAAGAGGAAGTCCATCCGCAACTAATGAAAAACTGTTTTTT. This sequence encodes CASSRGSPSATNEKLFF.

This clone was found once. The CDR3 is CASSPEAAGGQQDTQYF. DNA for the CDR3: TGCGCCAGCAGCCCCGAGGCAGCGGGGGGGCAACAAGATACGCAGTATTTT. The gene calls are TRBV4-3 and TRBJ2-3; TRBD2 aligns across 10 bases. V trimming: 4 bases; J trimming: 5 bases; junction bases outside the gene matches: 12. From germline, CDR1 is LGHNA and CDR2 YSLEER. This CDR3 has 17 residues.

This clone occurred a few times. The chain carries TRBV29-1 and TRBJ1-2, with D tentatively TRBD1 (6 bases). This CDR3 has 12 residues. With 7 bases removed from V and 2 bases from J, the gap between germline ends came to 11 bases. CDR1 is SQVTM and CDR2 is ANQGSEA in the germline V gene. CDR3 loop: CSEKQGNYGYTF. Written as DNA, the CDR3 is TGCAGCGAGAAACAGGGCAACTATGGCTACACCTTC.